These 25 T cell receptor beta chains share one sample of origin, sequenced in a study of cytomegalovirus exposure and HLA in healthy donors. The PCR was carried out with 60 Vbeta primers and 13 Jbeta primers. The data were produced by immunoSEQ multiplex PCR, yet TCRdb's version contains in-frame clones alone and is incomplete. The table has 150,000 to 200,000 clones, 82% seen once. The sequenced sample was PBMCs. These receptors all come from a girl aged 10-17 years in good health and CMV-seropositive.

The chain links TRBV7-6 to TRBJ2-7; a possible D gene is TRBD2 (6 bases). In germline, CDR1 is SGHVS, CDR2 FNYEAQ. CDR3 length: 13 residues. Trimming took 7 bases from V and 5 from J, leaving 15 bases between them. The CDR3 nucleotides are TGTGCCAGCACCAATTTGGGCGGGGACGAGCAGTACTTC. Residues: CASTNLGGDEQYF.

The V gene is TRBV29-1, the J gene TRBJ1-1, with D unclear. V lost 4 bases to trimming and J lost 1 base, with 13 bases between them. Germline V CDR1 and CDR2: SQVTM, ANQGSEA. This CDR3 has 14 amino acids. The CDR3, as DNA: TGCAGCGTTGTTCAGCGGGGATCGAACACTGAAGCTTTCTTT. Encoded protein: CSVVQRGSNTEAFF. Full variable domain (rest looked up from reference TRBV29-1 and TRBJ1-1): SAVISQKPSRDICQRGTSLTIQCQVDSQVTMMFWYRQQPGQSLTLIATANQGSEATYESGFVIDKFPISRPNLTFSTLTVSNMSPEDSSIYLCSVVQRGSNTEAFFGQGTRLTVV.

This clone was recorded a few times. The chain couples TRBV28 to TRBJ2-7; the D gene is possibly TRBD2 (6 bases). V dropped 5 bases and J dropped 5 bases, with 16 bases sitting between them. This CDR3 region has 14 residues. Per germline, CDR1 MDHEN and CDR2 SYDVKM. CDR3 sequence: CASSTPGRTHEQYF. The CDR3 DNA follows: TGTGCCAGCAGTACCCCAGGGAGGACGCACGAGCAGTACTTC.

This clone was seen a handful of times. The V and J genes are TRBV16 and TRBJ1-2; 7 positions agree with TRBD1. The CDR3 is 15 residues long. Germline V gene lookup returns CDR1 KGHSY and CDR2 FQNENV. After removal of 4 bases from V and 5 bases from J, the junction contained 10 bases not matched to a gene. CDR3 loop: CASSRGQTVPYGYTF. CDR3 nucleotides: TGTGCCAGCAGCCGGGGACAGACGGTGCCGTATGGCTACACCTTC.

The chain couples TRBV6-1 to TRBJ1-2; D is uncertain. The CDR3 has 13 amino acids. Germline values: CDR1 MNHNS, CDR2 SASEGT. With 10 bases removed from V and 4 bases from J, the gap between germline ends came to 16 bases. Here the CDR3 reads CATLRGRPYGYTF. The CDR3 nucleotides read TGTGCCACCCTCCGGGGAAGACCCTATGGCTACACCTTC.

This rearrangement joins TRBV19 to TRBJ2-7; the D gene is possibly TRBD1 (5 bases). Germline V lookup: CDR1 LNHDA, CDR2 SQIVND (reference sequence). V was cut by 3 bases and J by 3 bases, with 15 bases left in between. The CDR3 has 15 residues. CDR3 bases: TGTGCCAGTAGTATCGGAAGCGACAGTCTCTACGAGCAGTACTTC. This sequence encodes CASSIGSDSLYEQYF. The whole variable domain, remainder taken from reference TRBV19 and TRBJ2-7, is DGGITQSPKYLFRKEGQNVTLSCEQNLNHDAMYWYRQDPGQGLRLIYYSQIVNDFQKGDIAEGYSVSREKKESFPLTVTSAQKNPTAFYLCASSIGSDSLYEQYFGPGTRLTVT.

This clone was counted only a few times. The chain employs TRBV11-2 and TRBJ2-7; 10 nucleotides align to TRBD1. The V segment lost 5 bases and the J segment 7 bases; nucleotides outside the gene matches: 17. The CDR3 spans 17 residues. The germline gives CDR1 SGHAT, CDR2 FQNNGV. This CDR3 is CASSLGSLGTGVREQYF. The CDR3 nucleotides read TGTGCCAGCAGCCTAGGCAGCCTTGGGACAGGGGTTCGGGAGCAGTACTTC.

The chain has TRBV4-1 and TRBJ1-5, with 8 bases identical to TRBD1. Germline CDR1 is MGHRA and CDR2 is YSYEKL. The CDR3 consists of 16 residues. Losses at the gene ends were 1 base for V and 8 bases for J; bases not matched to a gene: 10. The CDR3 DNA sequence: TGCGCCAGCAGCCAAGGGGACAGGTTAATTTTGGAGCCCCAGCATTTT. Protein product: CASSQGDRLILEPQHF.

This chain joins TRBV5-1 and TRBJ1-2; D gene ambiguous. The germline V and J ends were trimmed by 0 bases and 4 bases, with 13 bases remaining between them. The germline CDR1 and CDR2 sequences are SGHRS and YFSETQ. This CDR3 is built from 15 residues. DNA of the CDR3: TGCGCCAGCAGCTTGGCCGCAGGCTCCTCCTATGGCTACACCTTC. It encodes CASSLAAGSSYGYTF.

The chain joins TRBV19 to TRBJ1-1, with D possibly matching TRBD1 (5 bases). Trimming shortened V by 6 bases and J by 11 bases, and 16 bases separated the two germline ends. The length of the CDR3 is 12 residues. Germline CDR1 is LNHDA and CDR2 is SQIVND (reference sequence). CDR3 nucleotide sequence: TGTGCCAGTAGCTTCGGGGGAGGGGACGCTTTCTTT. As protein: CASSFGGGDAFF.

This clone was counted a single time. The chain combines TRBV29-1 with TRBJ2-5, with unresolved D. The V gene lost 7 bases and the J gene lost 9 bases, with 21 bases spanning the gap. The CDR3 runs to 13 residues. Germline values: CDR1 SQVTM, CDR2 ANQGSEA. CDR3 sequence reads: CSAPPHHHRAQYF. The CDR3, as DNA: TGCAGCGCTCCCCCTCATCACCATCGCGCCCAGTACTTC.

This chain connects TRBV4-1 to TRBJ1-1; 9 nucleotides align to TRBD1. Trimming took 0 bases from V and 1 from J; bases not matched to a gene: 3. From germline, CDR1 is MGHRA and CDR2 YSYEKL. The CDR3 runs to 16 residues. For the CDR3, the DNA is TGCGCCAGCAGCCAAGATTTGGACAGGGGGAACACTGAAGCTTTCTTT. This codes for CASSQDLDRGNTEAFF.

V usage is TRBV19 and J usage is TRBJ2-1; 10 bases fit TRBD2. The CDR3 extends over 16 amino acids. CDR1 is LNHDA, CDR2 SQIVND, per germline (reference sequence). Trimming removed 4 bases from V and 2 bases from J; junction bases left unmatched: 5. The CDR3 region is CASSNERGGPYNEQFF. CDR3 DNA: TGTGCCAGTAGTAATGAGCGGGGGGGCCCCTACAATGAGCAGTTCTTC.

This clone was picked up a small number of times. The chain carries TRBV9 and TRBJ2-1; TRBD2 aligns across 10 bases. The CDR3 runs to 15 residues. The germline gives CDR1 SGDLS, CDR2 YYNGEE. Losses at the gene ends were 3 bases for V and 2 bases for J; bases not matched to a gene: 2. The CDR3 sequence: CASSDTSGTYNEQFF. CDR3 bases: TGTGCCAGCAGCGATACTAGCGGGACCTACAATGAGCAGTTCTTC.

The gene calls are TRBV2 and TRBJ1-4; possibly TRBD1 for D (6 bases). This CDR3 has 13 amino acids. V lost 7 bases, J lost 4 bases, and 10 bases lay in between. CDR1 SNHLY and CDR2 FYNNEI come from the germline V gene. CDR3 amino acids: CASISGVNEKLFF. CDR3 sequence (DNA): TGTGCCAGCATTTCAGGGGTTAATGAAAAACTGTTTTTT.

Only a few counts were recorded for this clone. This chain links TRBV6-1 with TRBJ1-2; TRBD1 aligns across 9 bases. Germline V gene lookup returns CDR1 MNHNS and CDR2 SASEGT. The V gene end was trimmed by 6 bases and the J gene end by 3 bases; junction bases not matched to a gene: 2. This CDR3 is built from 13 residues. The CDR3 bases are TGTGCCAGCAGGGACAGGGGATACTATGGCTACACCTTC. The encoded protein is CASRDRGYYGYTF.

V and J are TRBV7-2 and TRBJ1-5; the match to TRBD1 covers 11 bases. Germline V gives CDR1 SGHTA, CDR2 FQGNSA. The V gene end was trimmed by 5 bases and the J gene end by 6 bases; junction bases not matched to a gene: 9. The CDR3 is 16 amino acids. The CDR3 loop reads CASSPDRGRFIQPQHF. In DNA form, the CDR3 reads TGTGCCAGCAGCCCGGACAGGGGGCGTTTCATTCAGCCCCAGCATTTT. Full variable domain (missing parts from reference TRBV7-2 and TRBJ1-5): GAGVSQSPSNKVTEKGKDVELRCDPISGHTALYWYRQSLGQGLEFLIYFQGNSAPDKSGLPSDRFSAERTGGSVSTLTIQRTQQEDSAVYLCASSPDRGRFIQPQHFGDGTRLSIL.

The chain recombines TRBV29-1 with TRBJ1-3, with D possibly TRBD1 on 5 matching bases. The CDR3 is 13 amino acids. V was pared by 7 bases and J by 5 bases, with 15 bases between. Per germline, CDR1 SQVTM and CDR2 ANQGSEA. This chain's CDR3 is CSGGGGERNTIYF. CDR3 sequence (DNA): TGCAGCGGTGGTGGGGGGGAGAGAAACACCATATATTTT. Combining the CDR3 with reference TRBV29-1 and TRBJ1-3 gives the whole variable domain SAVISQKPSRDICQRGTSLTIQCQVDSQVTMMFWYRQQPGQSLTLIATANQGSEATYESGFVIDKFPISRPNLTFSTLTVSNMSPEDSSIYLCSGGGGERNTIYFGEGSWLTVV.

The rearrangement joins TRBV5-1 to TRBJ1-2, with a weak D call TRBD1 (6 bases). V lost 0 bases to trimming and J lost 1 base, with 13 bases between them. The CDR3 loop spans 16 amino acids. Germline lookup yields CDR1 SGHRS and CDR2 YFSETQ. CDR3 DNA sequence: TGCGCCAGCAGCTTGGGGCCCGACAGGCTTAACTATGGCTACACCTTC. It specifies CASSLGPDRLNYGYTF.

The sample holds one count of this clone. The chain combines TRBV6-5 with TRBJ2-1; 8 bases match TRBD1. Trimming removed 2 bases from V and 7 bases from J; junction bases left unmatched: 1. The germline V gene encodes CDR1 MNHEY and CDR2 SVGAGI. The CDR3 is 13 amino acids. The CDR3 region has the DNA TGTGCCAGCAGTTACGGGACAGGTAATGAGCAGTTCTTC. Translating gives CASSYGTGNEQFF.

The gene calls are TRBV6-5 and TRBJ2-7; TRBD2 might be the D (5 bases). The CDR3 sequence is 15 residues long. From germline, CDR1 is MNHEY and CDR2 SVGAGI. V was trimmed by 1 base and J by 0 bases, leaving 10 bases between them. CDR3 DNA: TGTGCCAGCAGTTACTTGACGGGGAGCTCCTACGAGCAGTACTTC. Its translation is CASSYLTGSSYEQYF.

This clone was seen only a few times. In nucleotides, the CDR3 is TGTGCCAGCAGCCCGCTGACTGGAAACTATGGCTACACCTTC. It codes for CASSPLTGNYGYTF. The chain combines TRBV11-1 with TRBJ1-2; no reliable D call. CDR1 is SGHAT and CDR2 is FQDESV in the germline V gene (reference sequence). The CDR3 is 14 residues long. V dropped 5 bases and J dropped 2 bases, with 12 bases sitting between them.

This clone is a singleton in its sample. The V gene is TRBV29-1, the J gene TRBJ1-2; 10 bases fit TRBD1. Germline values: CDR1 SQVTM, CDR2 ANQGSEA. The CDR3 is made up of 12 amino acids. Trimming removed 4 bases from V and 6 bases from J; junction bases left unmatched: 2. The CDR3 region has the DNA TGCAGCGTTGGGGGGACAGGGGATGGCTACACCTTC. It yields the protein CSVGGTGDGYTF.

In DNA, the CDR3 is TGCGCCAGCCGAGCCCTAGGTGGCTACACCTTC. As protein: CASRALGGYTF. The chain carries TRBV23-1 and TRBJ1-2; D unclear. TRBV23-1 is marked as an open reading frame, function uncertain. CDR3 length: 11 amino acids. V dropped 8 bases and J dropped 7 bases, with 11 bases sitting between them.

The genes are TRBV7-2 and TRBJ1-2; no clear D. Germline V CDR1 and CDR2: SGHTA, FQGNSA. V shed 5 bases and J shed 1 base, with 11 bases lying between them. CDR3 size: 14 residues. This CDR3 is CASSPTPINYGYTF. The CDR3 DNA sequence: TGTGCCAGCAGCCCCACACCCATTAACTATGGCTACACCTTC.